Given below is one T cell receptor (beta chain) in context. Antigen unknown. Sequencing was performed with immunoSEQ multiplex PCR; in TCRdb, only in-frame clones are kept and a portion is missing. The table shows 9,000 to 15,000 clones, with approximately 82% occurring only once. The unexposed donors gave CD4+ T cells in about 2011-2018, prior to COVID-19. After more than eight days of culture, CD4+ T cells were isolated. The data are from a study of CD4 T cells in relation to SARS-CoV-2 and coronaviruses. V gave up 0 bases and J gave up 2 bases; unmatched junction bases: 6. CDR1 and CDR2 from the germline V gene are ENHRY and SYGVKD. The CDR3 is made up of 17 amino acids.

Sequencing was done on a sample of CD4+ T cells from PBMCs, cultured in vitro. The J gene is TRBJ2-3, the V gene TRBV10-3, with 9 bases fitting TRBD2. The clonotype originates from a human donor in good health. This CDR3 is CAISESGLAGNTDTQYF. The DNA of the CDR3 is TGTGCCATCAGTGAGTCTGGGCTAGCGGGAAACACAGATACGCAGTATTTT.